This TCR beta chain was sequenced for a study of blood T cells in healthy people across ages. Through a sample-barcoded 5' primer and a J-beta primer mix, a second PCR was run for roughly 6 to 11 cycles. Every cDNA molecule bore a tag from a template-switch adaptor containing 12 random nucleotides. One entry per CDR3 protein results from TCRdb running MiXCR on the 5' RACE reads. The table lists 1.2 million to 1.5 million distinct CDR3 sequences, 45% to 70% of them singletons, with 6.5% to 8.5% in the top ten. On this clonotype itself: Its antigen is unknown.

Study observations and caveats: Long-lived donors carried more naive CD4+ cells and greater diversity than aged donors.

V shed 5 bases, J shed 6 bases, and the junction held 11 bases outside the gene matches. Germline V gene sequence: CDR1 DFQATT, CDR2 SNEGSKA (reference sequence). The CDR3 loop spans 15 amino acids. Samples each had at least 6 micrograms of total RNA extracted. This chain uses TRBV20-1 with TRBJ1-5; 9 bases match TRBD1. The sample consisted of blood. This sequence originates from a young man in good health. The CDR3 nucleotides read TGCAGTGCTCGCAATACAGGGGGCTTTAGTCAGCCCCAGCATTTT. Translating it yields CSARNTGGFSQPQHF.